These 4 T cell receptor beta chains originate from one sample sequenced in a study of CD8 T cells in Susac syndrome. Random hexamers were used to reverse transcribe 0.5 to 1 ug of RNA. TCRdb reprocessed the immunoSEQ multiplex PCR reads with MiXCR, giving one entry per CDR3 protein. Of 150,000 or so distinct CDR3 sequences listed, 94% are singletons. What was sequenced was CD8+ T cells from PBMCs. These receptors were obtained from a human donor with multiple sclerosis.

The gene calls are TRBV7-9 and TRBJ2-5; 9 positions match TRBD2. Trimming took 2 bases from V and 2 from J; bases not matched to a gene: 9. This CDR3 is built from 17 residues. Germline CDR1 SEHNR, CDR2 FQNEAQ (reference sequence). The CDR3, as DNA: TGTGCCAGCAGCTTACTCGGGACTAGCCTCCTACAAGAGACCCAGTACTTC. This sequence encodes CASSLLGTSLLQETQYF.

This rearrangement joins TRBV29-1 to TRBJ1-1; 9 nucleotides align to TRBD1. Germline V CDR1 and CDR2: SQVTM, ANQGSEA. The CDR3 consists of 13 residues. With V trimmed by 6 bases and J by 1 base, 3 bases remained unmatched. CDR3 sequence: CSVPGQGNTEAFF. The CDR3 DNA sequence: TGCAGCGTCCCGGGACAGGGGAACACTGAAGCTTTCTTT. Looking up the rest from reference TRBV29-1 and TRBJ1-1 gives the full variable domain: SAVISQKPSRDICQRGTSLTIQCQVDSQVTMMFWYRQQPGQSLTLIATANQGSEATYESGFVIDKFPISRPNLTFSTLTVSNMSPEDSSIYLCSVPGQGNTEAFFGQGTRLTVV.

The J gene is TRBJ1-1, the V gene TRBV7-9; maybe TRBD1 (6 bases). V gave up 2 bases and J gave up 9 bases, with 19 bases separating them. The CDR3 extends over 15 amino acids. CDR1 and CDR2 from the germline V gene are SEHNR and FQNEAQ (reference sequence). CDR3 coding DNA: TGTGCCAGCAGCTTACGAACAACAGGGAAGTTGCAAGCTTTCTTT. Protein sequence: CASSLRTTGKLQAFF.

This rearrangement joins TRBV27 to TRBJ2-7; TRBD2 agrees at 8 bases. Germline V gene sequence: CDR1 MNHEY, CDR2 SMNVEV (reference sequence). J lost 6 bases, V lost 0 bases, and 4 bases had no gene match. This CDR3 has 14 amino acids. CDR3 sequence: CASSLSRGGGEQYF. In nucleotides, the CDR3 is TGTGCCAGCAGTTTATCACGGGGGGGCGGCGAGCAGTACTTC.